This TCR beta chain came from a study of breast tumors, draining lymph nodes, adjacent tissues. Study conclusions and caveats: Tumor and nontumor repertoires were significantly more similar in luminal-like than in basal-like breast cancer. Compared with lymph nodes, tumors were less diverse; compared with nontumor tissue, more.

Looked up from germline, CDR1 is SNHLY and CDR2 is FYNNEI. Trimming shortened V by 10 bases and J by 8 bases, and 17 bases separated the two germline ends. This CDR3 contains 13 residues. The lymph nodes were axillary draining lymph nodes from breast cancer patients. TCRdb re-called the multiplex PCR reads through MiXCR, storing one row per CDR3 protein. The sample includes 150,000 to 200,000 distinct CDR3 sequences, approximately 33% of them seen just once. The sample holds many counts of this clonotype. Antigen unknown. The sample consisted of axillary lymph node tissue. The chain couples TRBV2 to TRBJ1-4; no clear D gene. The sequence was collected from a female donor with breast cancer. Some clones in this sample may be carry-over from other donors' samples. The CDR3 nucleotides read TGTGCCACCTCCGACCTGGGCCGGGAAAAACTGTTTTTT. Amino acid sequence: CATSDLGREKLFF.